This T cell receptor (beta chain) was sequenced for a study of PD-1 blockade in classical Hodgkin lymphoma. Regarding the study as a whole: CD4+ TCR diversity rose significantly by C4D1, and CD8+ TCR diversity did not. Healthy donors reportedly exceeded newly diagnosed patients in baseline TCR diversity.

Sequenced by immunoSEQ multiplex PCR; TCRdb stores in-frame clones only, minus some. The table lists 60,000 or so clones, roughly 90% of them singletons. CDR1 and CDR2 (germline): MNHEY, SVGAGI. The V end was cut by 3 bases, the J end by 3 bases, with 8 bases between. The length of the CDR3 is 13 residues. As regards this clone: Its specificity is not known.

With no exception, relapse followed autologous stem cell transplantation in all patients, and brentuximab vedotin exposure varied. The sample consisted of peripheral blood mononuclear cells (PBMCs), taken at baseline. The rearrangement joins TRBV6-5 to TRBJ1-2; D gene uncertain. This TCR was recovered from a human donor with classical Hodgkin lymphoma. The CDR3 reads CASSYDNHYGYTF. The CDR3 DNA follows: TGTGCCAGCAGTTATGATAACCACTATGGCTACACCTTC.